A selection of T cell receptor beta chains follows, all from one sample in a study of T cells in Graves' hyperthyroidism and ophthalmopathy. Each CDR3 protein is one row after TCRdb ran MiXCR on the multiplex PCR reads. The data hold around 250,000 distinct CDR3 sequences, with 16% observed a single time. Specimen: blood. The receptor source for this set is a woman aged 18-30 years with Graves' ophthalmopathy. The CDR3 runs from the conserved cysteine through the conserved F or W. The D gene is left open where the match is weak. The listing skips clone size in some rows; elsewhere it reads once, few, many or a size class.

size: -
J: TRBJ2-7
D: TRBD2
V: TRBV5-1
DNA: TGCGCCAGCAGGACCCTGGGCGGGAGCTCCTACGAGCAGTACTTC
CDR3: CASRTLGGSSYEQYF

size: many
J: TRBJ2-7
D: -
V: TRBV7-2
DNA: TGTGCCAGCAGCTTAGAGTGGGGGACAAACTACGAGCAGTACTTC
CDR3: CASSLEWGTNYEQYF

size: -
J: TRBJ1-2
D: TRBD1
V: TRBV7-9
DNA: TGTGCCAGCATTGGTCAGGGGGATGTTCGCTCGGATGGCTACACCTTC
CDR3: CASIGQGDVRSDGYTF

size: many
J: TRBJ1-1
D: TRBD1
V: TRBV7-2
DNA: TGTGCCAGCAGCCCGAGTTCGACAGGGGGGAACACTGAAGCTTTCTTT
CDR3: CASSPSSTGGNTEAFF

size: many
J: TRBJ1-6
D: -
V: TRBV7-9
DNA: TGTGCCAGCAGCCCCTGGGACACAGGATGGACCCGTAATTCACCCCTCCACTTT
CDR3: CASSPWDTGWTRNSPLHF

size: -
J: TRBJ1-5
D: -
V: TRBV10-2
DNA: TGCGCCAGCAGTGAGTTTGAGAATCAGCCCCAGCATTTT
CDR3: CASSEFENQPQHF

size: many
J: TRBJ2-5
D: -
V: TRBV28
DNA: TGTGCCAGCAGTGTGACGTATGGTCAAGAGACCCAGTACTTC
CDR3: CASSVTYGQETQYF

size: many
J: TRBJ1-3
D: -
V: TRBV5-1
DNA: TGCGCCAGCAGCTACGGGACAACTGGAAACACCATATATTTT
CDR3: CASSYGTTGNTIYF

size: many
J: TRBJ1-6
D: TRBD1
V: TRBV5-6
DNA: TGTGCCAGCAGCCAAAGACAGGGCCATAATTCACCCCTCCACTTT
CDR3: CASSQRQGHNSPLHF

size: many
J: TRBJ2-3
D: -
V: TRBV5-1
DNA: TGCGCCAGCAGCTTGTTTAGCCACACAGATACGCAGTATTTT
CDR3: CASSLFSHTDTQYF

size: many
J: TRBJ2-2
D: -
V: TRBV7-2
DNA: TGTGCCAGCAGCGGACGAGGGTGGGCCGGGGAGCTGTTTTTT
CDR3: CASSGRGWAGELFF

size: many
J: TRBJ2-1
D: -
V: TRBV5-6
DNA: TGTGCCAGCAGCCCCCGGTGGCAGGGGTTCACCAATGAGCAGTTCTTC
CDR3: CASSPRWQGFTNEQFF

size: many
J: TRBJ1-1
D: TRBD1
V: TRBV6-2/TRBV6-3
DNA: TGTGCCAGCAGTTACTACAGGGGGGACACTGAAGCTTTCTTT
CDR3: CASSYYRGDTEAFF

size: -
J: TRBJ2-3
D: TRBD2
V: TRBV2
DNA: TGTGCCAGCATTCGAGCGGGGACCACAGATACGCAGTATTTT
CDR3: CASIRAGTTDTQYF

size: many
J: TRBJ2-5
D: -
V: TRBV5-1
DNA: TGCGCCAGCAGTCGACAGGTGGGAGAGACCCAGTACTTC
CDR3: CASSRQVGETQYF

size: -
J: TRBJ2-2
D: -
V: TRBV9
DNA: TGTGCCAGCAGCGTAGAGCTCCCACCCGGGGAGCTGTTTTTT
CDR3: CASSVELPPGELFF

size: many
J: TRBJ2-1
D: -
V: TRBV11-2
DNA: TGTGCCAGCAGCTTGGTCCGGGACACAGAAAACAATGAGCAGTTCTTC
CDR3: CASSLVRDTENNEQFF

size: many
J: TRBJ2-7
D: -
V: TRBV27
DNA: TGTGCCAGCAGTTTATCGCAACAGGCCGACTACGAGCAGTACTTC
CDR3: CASSLSQQADYEQYF

size: many
J: TRBJ1-5
D: -
V: TRBV5-6
DNA: TGTGCCAGCAGCTTGGCCGCAGGGGTACTGGGCAATCAGCCCCAGCATTTT
CDR3: CASSLAAGVLGNQPQHF

size: -
J: TRBJ2-1
D: -
V: TRBV28
DNA: TGTGCCAGCAGTTTATGGCAGGGGAAGACCAATGAGCAGTTCTTC
CDR3: CASSLWQGKTNEQFF

size: many
J: TRBJ2-5
D: -
V: TRBV15
DNA: TGTGCCACCAGCAGCAGAGACAGGAGCCAAGAGACCCAGTACTTC
CDR3: CATSSRDRSQETQYF

size: many
J: TRBJ2-1
D: -
V: TRBV29-1
DNA: TGCAGCGTTCGACGCGCGGACTCCTACAATGAGCAGTTCTTC
CDR3: CSVRRADSYNEQFF

size: -
J: TRBJ1-1
D: TRBD1
V: TRBV10-1
DNA: TGCGCCAGCAGGGTGGGACAGGCCACTGAAGCTTTCTTT
CDR3: CASRVGQATEAFF

size: many
J: TRBJ2-5
D: -
V: TRBV3-1
DNA: TGTGCCAGCAGCCAAGCTGGGTCGGGGACCCAGTACTTC
CDR3: CASSQAGSGTQYF

size: few
J: TRBJ2-7
D: TRBD2
V: TRBV28
DNA: TGTGCCAGCAGTTTAATCGGCCTAGCGGGAGACGAGCAGTACTTC
CDR3: CASSLIGLAGDEQYF

size: many
J: TRBJ2-7
D: -
V: TRBV20-1
DNA: TGCAGTGCTACTCCCTACAGAAGTTCCTACGAGCAGTACTTC
CDR3: CSATPYRSSYEQYF

size: many
J: TRBJ2-1
D: -
V: TRBV18
DNA: TGTGCCAGCTCACTCCTCGACAGACAATACAATGAGCAGTTCTTC
CDR3: CASSLLDRQYNEQFF

size: many
J: TRBJ2-7
D: -
V: TRBV27
DNA: TGTGCCAGCAGTTCGGCGGCACTCTCCACACGGCAGTACTTC
CDR3: CASSSAALSTRQYF

size: few
J: TRBJ2-7
D: -
V: TRBV10-3
DNA: TGTGCCATCAGTATAGACGGGCCCTCCTACGAGCAGTACTTC
CDR3: CAISIDGPSYEQYF

size: many
J: TRBJ2-7
D: -
V: TRBV20-1
DNA: TGCAGTGCTAACAGCCATATAAGCTCCTACGAGCAGTACTTC
CDR3: CSANSHISSYEQYF

size: many
J: TRBJ2-1
D: TRBD2
V: TRBV2
DNA: TGTGCCAGCAGTGACTCTCCGGGGGGGCCAGACTACAATGAGCAGTTCTTC
CDR3: CASSDSPGGPDYNEQFF

size: many
J: TRBJ2-1
D: TRBD2
V: TRBV18
DNA: TGTGCCAGCTCACCCTTAGCGGGATGGGTAAGCAATGAGCAGTTCTTC
CDR3: CASSPLAGWVSNEQFF

size: many
J: TRBJ1-1
D: TRBD1
V: TRBV29-1
DNA: TGCAGCGTCATGGGACAGGGGATCATGAACACTGAAGCTTTCTTT
CDR3: CSVMGQGIMNTEAFF

size: once
J: TRBJ2-2
D: -
V: TRBV24-1
DNA: TGTGCCACCAGTGATCCGGGCGGCTCGAACACCGGGGAGCTGTTTTTT
CDR3: CATSDPGGSNTGELFF

size: many
J: TRBJ2-1
D: TRBD2
V: TRBV11-2
DNA: TGTGCCAGCAGCTACGGGAGGCTAAGTGATGAGCAGTTCTTC
CDR3: CASSYGRLSDEQFF

size: many
J: TRBJ2-7
D: TRBD1
V: TRBV7-7
DNA: TGTGCTAGCAGCCCGGGACAGGGCAGCTCCTACGAGCAGTACTTC
CDR3: CASSPGQGSSYEQYF